A selection of T cell receptor beta chains follows, all from one sample in a study of cytomegalovirus exposure and HLA in healthy donors. This table comes from immunoSEQ multiplex PCR, and its TCRdb copy is limited to in-frame clones, with some not included. The sample includes some 120,000 clones, more than 70% seen only once; the top ten take about 6.7%. Sequences were obtained from PBMCs. These receptors all come from a woman in her 30s in good health and CMV-seropositive. Both conserved end residues are part of each CDR3. The D gene is left open where the match is weak. Size is stated for part of the rows, as once, few or many counts, or as a class when the clone is expanded.

D gene	J gene	clone size	V gene	CDR3 protein	CDR3 DNA
TRBD1	TRBJ2-7	once	TRBV9	CASSVGQGVRYEQYF	TGTGCCAGCAGCGTAGGACAGGGCGTCAGGTACGAGCAGTACTTC
TRBD1	TRBJ1-2	NA	TRBV10-2	CASSRIQGKVNYGYTF	TGCGCCAGCAGCCGGATACAGGGGAAGGTGAACTATGGCTACACCTTC
TRBD1	TRBJ1-2	NA	TRBV28	CASSLGQGVGGYTF	TGTGCCAGCAGTTTGGGACAGGGGGTCGGCGGCTACACCTTC
NA	TRBJ1-6	once	TRBV7-9	CASSLDGEASPLHF	TGTGCCAGCAGCTTAGATGGGGAGGCTTCACCCCTCCACTTT
NA	TRBJ2-7	NA	TRBV5-1	CASPLRRSGTPLYEQYF	TGCGCCAGCCCACTCCGACGCTCCGGGACACCTCTCTACGAGCAGTACTTC
NA	TRBJ1-2	NA	TRBV6-1	CASSLDRRNYGYTF	TGTGCCAGCAGCCTGGACAGAAGAAACTATGGCTACACCTTC
NA	TRBJ2-1	few	TRBV6-4	CASSDSTHNEQFF	TGTGCCAGCAGTGACTCGACTCACAATGAGCAGTTCTTC
TRBD2	TRBJ2-3	NA	TRBV5-1	CASSLGRGGSTDTQYF	TGCGCCAGCAGCTTAGGTCGGGGGGGAAGCACAGATACGCAGTATTTT
TRBD2	TRBJ2-5	NA	TRBV6-5	CASSYSPLALETQYF	TGTGCCAGCAGTTACTCCCCACTAGCGCTAGAGACCCAGTACTTC
NA	TRBJ1-1	NA	TRBV11-2	CASSSNILGPEAFF	TGTGCCAGCAGCTCCAACATTCTGGGCCCTGAAGCTTTCTTT
NA	TRBJ1-1	NA	TRBV14	CASSQNNRLNTEAFF	TGTGCCAGCAGCCAAAACAACCGCTTAAACACTGAAGCTTTCTTT
NA	TRBJ1-1	NA	TRBV5-1	CASSLADTEAFF	TGCGCCAGCAGCTTGGCCGACACTGAAGCTTTCTTT
TRBD1	TRBJ2-7	NA	TRBV6-5	CASSAPPRGRVEQYF	TGTGCCAGCAGTGCCCCCCCGAGGGGGCGCGTCGAGCAGTACTTC
TRBD2	TRBJ2-7	NA	TRBV9	CASSVEAGVEEQYF	TGTGCCAGCAGCGTAGAGGCGGGAGTGGAAGAGCAGTACTTC
NA	TRBJ2-2	NA	TRBV27	CASAPGLYTGELFF	TGTGCCAGCGCTCCGGGACTGTACACCGGGGAGCTGTTTTTT
NA	TRBJ1-6	NA	TRBV28	CASRGPSLHF	TGTGCCAGCAGGGGCCCCTCCCTCCACTTT
TRBD2	TRBJ2-5	NA	TRBV5-4	CASSSGSSGTQETQYF	TGTGCCAGCAGCTCTGGATCTAGCGGGACCCAAGAGACCCAGTACTTC
TRBD1	TRBJ1-6	NA	TRBV19	CASSTGTDNSPLHF	TGTGCCAGTAGTACCGGGACAGATAATTCACCCCTCCACTTT
NA	TRBJ2-1	NA	TRBV12-5	CASGLVGGSYNEQFF	TGTGCTAGTGGTTTGGTAGGGGGTTCCTACAATGAGCAGTTCTTC
NA	TRBJ2-5	NA	TRBV7-9	CASSHPATRETQYF	TGTGCCAGCAGTCACCCTGCAACAAGAGAGACCCAGTACTTC
TRBD2	TRBJ2-2	NA	TRBV6-1	CASSELAGGPGELFF	TGTGCCAGCAGTGAACTAGCGGGAGGCCCCGGGGAGCTGTTTTTT
NA	TRBJ1-5	NA	TRBV27	CASSWSSGSNQPQHF	TGTGCCAGCAGTTGGTCCAGCGGCAGCAATCAGCCCCAGCATTTT
NA	TRBJ1-3	NA	TRBV7-9	CASSSRVTGNTIYF	TGTGCCAGCAGCTCCAGGGTAACAGGAAACACCATATATTTT
NA	TRBJ2-1	NA	TRBV5-6	CASSGLPGQFF	TGTGCCAGCTCTGGGCTTCCCGGGCAGTTCTTC
NA	TRBJ2-7	NA	TRBV9	CASSVGQGLSYEQYF	TGTGCCAGCAGCGTAGGGCAGGGCCTTTCCTACGAGCAGTACTTC
TRBD2	TRBJ2-7	NA	TRBV4-2	CASSQSSGSSYEQYF	TGTGCCAGCAGCCAATCTAGCGGAAGCTCCTACGAGCAGTACTTC
TRBD1	TRBJ2-3	NA	TRBV4-2	CASSLGQGTDTQYF	TGTGCCAGCAGCCTGGGACAGGGAACAGATACGCAGTATTTT
NA	TRBJ2-7	NA	TRBV6-1	CASSPLSDSYTRQYF	TGTGCCAGCAGTCCCCTCAGTGACAGCTATACGAGGCAGTACTTC
NA	TRBJ2-7	NA	TRBV25-1	CASSQVYEQYF	TGTGCCAGCAGTCAGGTCTACGAGCAGTACTTC
TRBD2	TRBJ2-7	once	TRBV2	CASRSGGGFMGEQYF	TGTGCCAGCAGGAGCGGGGGGGGCTTCATGGGAGAGCAGTACTTC
TRBD1	TRBJ1-4	NA	TRBV27	CASSDRVTNEKLFF	TGTGCCAGCAGCGACAGGGTTACTAATGAAAAACTGTTTTTT
NA	TRBJ1-4	NA	TRBV28	CASSFVRGTPDGNEKLFF	TGTGCCAGCAGTTTCGTAAGGGGGACCCCCGACGGTAATGAAAAACTGTTTTTT
TRBD1	TRBJ1-1	NA	TRBV10-3	CAISETGGIGEAFF	TGTGCCATCAGTGAGACAGGGGGGATTGGTGAAGCTTTCTTT
NA	TRBJ1-3	NA	TRBV2	CASTFSGNTIYF	TGTGCCAGCACCTTTTCTGGAAACACCATATATTTT
TRBD2	TRBJ2-1	NA	TRBV5-1	CASSLGGRREDEQFF	TGCGCCAGCAGCTTGGGGGGACGACGGGAGGATGAGCAGTTCTTC
NA	TRBJ2-3	once	TRBV2	CASSTRTDTQYF	TGTGCCAGCAGCACACGCACAGATACGCAGTATTTT
TRBD2	TRBJ2-1	NA	TRBV9	CASSSGASGTSYNEQFF	TGTGCCAGCAGCTCTGGGGCTAGCGGGACCTCCTACAATGAGCAGTTCTTC
NA	TRBJ1-4	NA	TRBV5-1	CASSPDSATNEKLFF	TGCGCCAGCAGCCCGGACAGTGCAACTAATGAAAAACTGTTTTTT
NA	TRBJ2-5	few	TRBV2	CASSSERQETQYF	TGTGCCAGCAGCTCCGAGAGGCAAGAGACCCAGTACTTC
TRBD1	TRBJ2-7	once	TRBV18	CASSEGGQPYEQYF	TGTGCCAGCTCAGAAGGGGGCCAGCCCTACGAGCAGTACTTC
NA	TRBJ1-5	NA	TRBV28	CASSPVNQPQHF	TGTGCCAGCAGTCCCGTCAATCAGCCCCAGCATTTT
NA	TRBJ2-1	once	TRBV5-8	CASTNSYNEQFF	TGTGCCAGCACCAACTCCTACAATGAGCAGTTCTTC
TRBD1	TRBJ1-1	NA	TRBV10-1	CASSEQGATEAFF	TGCGCCAGCAGTGAGCAGGGGGCCACTGAAGCTTTCTTT
NA	TRBJ2-4	NA	TRBV19	CASSIPIASKNIQYF	TGTGCCAGTAGTATTCCCATAGCCTCCAAAAACATTCAGTACTTC
NA	TRBJ1-2	NA	TRBV7-2	CAWSPANYGYTF	TGTGCCTGGAGCCCAGCTAACTATGGCTACACCTTC
NA	TRBJ2-1	NA	TRBV10-3	CAISESLAVVNEQFF	TGTGCCATCAGTGAGTCACTAGCAGTCGTAAATGAGCAGTTCTTC
NA	TRBJ2-2	NA	TRBV10-3	CAISEEGLTGELFF	TGTGCCATCAGTGAGGAGGGCCTTACCGGGGAGCTGTTTTTT
NA	TRBJ1-5	NA	TRBV19	CASSTVRDSNQPQHF	TGTGCCAGTAGTACGGTCAGGGATAGCAATCAGCCCCAGCATTTT
NA	TRBJ2-5	NA	TRBV7-9	CASSPQPQETQYF	TGTGCCAGCAGCCCACAGCCCCAAGAGACCCAGTACTTC
NA	TRBJ2-3	NA	TRBV2	CASSEETGTDTQYF	TGTGCCAGCAGTGAAGAGACAGGCACAGATACGCAGTATTTT
TRBD2	TRBJ2-3	NA	TRBV2	CASSSPGTAGERTDTQYF	TGTGCCAGCAGTTCCCCGGGGACCGCGGGAGAAAGAACAGATACGCAGTATTTT
TRBD2	TRBJ2-1	NA	TRBV6-5	CASSPGGGGSDEQFF	TGTGCCAGCAGTCCCGGGGGGGGCGGATCCGATGAGCAGTTCTTC
TRBD1	TRBJ1-5	NA	TRBV29-1	CSVVGDSPNQPQHF	TGCAGCGTTGTAGGGGACAGCCCCAATCAGCCCCAGCATTTT
NA	TRBJ2-3	NA	TRBV5-6	CASSLAPAGGIGTQYF	TGTGCCAGCAGCTTGGCGCCGGCAGGGGGGATAGGCACGCAGTATTTT
NA	TRBJ2-1	NA	TRBV30	CACSFSYNEQFF	TGTGCCTGCTCTTTCTCCTACAATGAGCAGTTCTTC
NA	TRBJ2-3	NA	TRBV19	CASSIDWRTDTQYF	TGTGCCAGTAGTATAGATTGGAGGACAGATACGCAGTATTTT
TRBD1	TRBJ1-1	NA	TRBV28	CASSLGGQGYTEAFF	TGTGCCAGCAGTTTAGGTGGACAGGGGTACACTGAAGCTTTCTTT
TRBD2	TRBJ2-2	NA	TRBV6-6	CASVLAGVIGELFF	TGTGCCAGCGTCCTAGCGGGAGTGATCGGGGAGCTGTTTTTT